Below are 6 T cell receptor beta chains sequenced from a single sample in a study of beta chain features in type 1 diabetes. Whole-study results and caveats: Moderate yet significant TCRB CDR3 shortening was seen in Type 1 diabetes patients in all four CD4+ subsets.

The authors reverse transcribed all of the isolated RNA, so sequencing captured expressed TCRB transcripts. Sequenced by immunoSEQ multiplex PCR; TCRdb stores in-frame clones only, minus some. The data contain over 650,000 clones, about an eighth of them seen just once; the ten biggest clones take up around 0.04%. These TCRs are of unknown antigen specificity. The specimen was naive CD4+ T cells from blood. All receptors come from a man aged 18-30 years with type 1 diabetes.

This clone was counted between two and nine times. This CDR3 is also generated by other DNA sequences in the sample. V usage is TRBV29-1 and J usage is TRBJ1-5, with D tentatively TRBD1 (5 bases). The V gene's germline CDR1 is SQVTM and CDR2 ANQGSEA. With 6 bases removed from V and 6 bases from J, the gap between germline ends came to 15 bases. The CDR3 covers 13 residues. In DNA, the CDR3 is TGCAGCGTGGGAGGGGCGGGAGGTCAGCCCCAGCATTTT. Its translation: CSVGGAGGQPQHF.

This chain links TRBV7-2 with TRBJ2-1, with D possibly being TRBD2 (5 bases). Deletions cut 5 bases from V and 11 bases from J, with 10 bases between. CDR1 is SGHTA and CDR2 is FQGNSA in the germline V gene. This CDR3 region has 11 residues. The CDR3 region is CASSTREKQFF. The CDR3 region has the DNA TGTGCCAGCAGCACAAGGGAGAAGCAGTTCTTC.

The chain carries TRBV28 and TRBJ1-1; D is ambiguous. This CDR3 has 15 amino acids. Trimming removed 5 bases from V and 4 bases from J, with 17 bases in between. The V gene's germline CDR1 is MDHEN and CDR2 SYDVKM. The CDR3 bases are TGTGCCAGCAGTAATCCGACTTCGCGGAGCACTGAAGCTTTCTTT. Translated, it gives CASSNPTSRSTEAFF.

This clone was counted a few times. The chain combines TRBV30 with TRBJ1-4; tentative D call: TRBD1 (6 bases). This CDR3 region has 14 residues. Between the trimmed V and J ends, which lost 4 bases and 7 bases, there was a span of 16 bases. Germline assignment: CDR1 GTSNPN and CDR2 SVGIG (reference sequence). This chain's CDR3 is CAWTKQGSGEKLFF. Written as DNA, the CDR3 is TGTGCCTGGACCAAACAGGGAAGTGGTGAAAAACTGTTTTTT.

CDR3 in DNA: TGTGCCAGCAGCGCCAGACAGGGCACAGATACGCAGTATTTT. Encoded protein: CASSARQGTDTQYF. The chain links TRBV28 to TRBJ2-3; D may be TRBD1 (6 bases). This CDR3 has 14 amino acids. Trimming took 6 bases from V and 1 from J, leaving 11 bases between them. Germline-derived CDR1 and CDR2 are MDHEN and SYDVKM.

This rearrangement joins TRBV25-1 to TRBJ2-2; perhaps TRBD1 as D (5 bases). V gave up 10 bases and J gave up 0 bases, with 15 bases separating them. Germline V gene data show CDR1 as MGHDK and CDR2 as SYGVNS. The CDR3 is 15 amino acids. The CDR3 sequence is CATRGRGTNTGELFF. The CDR3 bases are TGTGCCACTCGAGGAAGGGGAACGAACACCGGGGAGCTGTTTTTT.